These 7 T cell receptor beta chains share one sample of origin, sequenced in a study of blood T cell repertoires in COVID-19. Measured with immunoSEQ multiplex PCR; TCRdb has only the in-frame clones, and not every one. The table shows roughly 21,000 clones, with approximately 86% occurring only once. Sequencing was carried out using peripheral blood. Every receptor here comes from a human donor with acute or convalescent COVID-19. The donor label of this sample is uncertain.

The V gene is TRBV5-4, the J gene TRBJ2-1; 8 bases fit TRBD2. Per the germline V gene, CDR1 is SGHNT and CDR2 is YYREEE (reference sequence). V was pared by 4 bases and J by 4 bases, with 7 bases of the junction left unmatched. CDR3 length: 15 amino acids. Here the CDR3 DNA reads TGTGCCAGCAGCAGGGGTAGCGGGACTTACAATGAGCAGTTCTTC. Its translation: CASSRGSGTYNEQFF.

The chain carries TRBV19 and TRBJ1-4; 7 bases are shared with TRBD1. Germline loops: CDR1 LNHDA, CDR2 SQIVND (reference sequence). The ends lost 9 bases at V and 5 bases at J; junction bases unmatched: 9. The CDR3 covers 14 residues. CDR3 DNA: TGTGCCAGCAAACCGGGACAGCCCAATGAAAAACTGTTTTTT. Amino acids: CASKPGQPNEKLFF.

The gene calls are TRBV3-1 (or the pseudogene TRBV3-2) and TRBJ2-5; D is uncertain. Germline assignment: CDR1 LGHDT and CDR2 YNNKEL (reference sequence). V lost 3 bases, J lost 1 base, and 12 bases lay in between. This CDR3 is built from 15 residues. CDR3 DNA sequence: TGTGCCAGCAGCCATTACGTCAGAAGCCAAGAGACCCAGTACTTC. As protein: CASSHYVRSQETQYF.

This chain uses TRBV3-1 (or the pseudogene TRBV3-2) with TRBJ2-5, with 7 positions matching TRBD2. This CDR3 is 13 amino acids long. The germline V gene encodes CDR1 LGHDT and CDR2 YNNKEL (reference sequence). V lost 4 bases, J lost 2 bases, and 1 base stayed unmatched. The CDR3: CASSPGGQETQYF. In nucleotides, the CDR3 is TGTGCCAGCAGCCCCGGGGGGCAAGAGACCCAGTACTTC.

This clone is a singleton in its sample. The V gene is TRBV30, the J gene TRBJ1-2; 10 nucleotides line up with TRBD1. The CDR3 consists of 13 residues. V lost 3 bases and J lost 5; bases outside the gene matches: 3. Germline V gene data show CDR1 as GTSNPN and CDR2 as SVGIG (reference sequence). CDR3 protein: CAWSRTGGYGYTF. CDR3 sequence (DNA): TGTGCCTGGAGCCGGACAGGGGGTTATGGCTACACCTTC.

In this sample, this clone turned up a few times. This chain uses TRBV6-1 with TRBJ1-3, with TRBD1 as a possible D gene (5 bases). Looked up from germline, CDR1 is MNHNS and CDR2 is SASEGT. The V and J ends lost 3 bases and 1 base respectively, with 10 bases between them. This CDR3 has 15 residues. The CDR3 nucleotides are TGTGCCAGCAGTGAGAATCAGGGATCTGGAAACACCATATATTTT. Translation gives CASSENQGSGNTIYF.

This chain connects TRBV5-8 to TRBJ1-1; no firm D call. Germline CDR1 and CDR2: SGHTS and YDEGEE. V dropped 1 base and J dropped 10 bases, with 8 bases sitting between them. There are 11 residues in the CDR3. Here the CDR3 reads CASSLLFGAFF. As DNA, the CDR3 is TGTGCCAGCAGCTTGTTGTTCGGAGCTTTCTTT.